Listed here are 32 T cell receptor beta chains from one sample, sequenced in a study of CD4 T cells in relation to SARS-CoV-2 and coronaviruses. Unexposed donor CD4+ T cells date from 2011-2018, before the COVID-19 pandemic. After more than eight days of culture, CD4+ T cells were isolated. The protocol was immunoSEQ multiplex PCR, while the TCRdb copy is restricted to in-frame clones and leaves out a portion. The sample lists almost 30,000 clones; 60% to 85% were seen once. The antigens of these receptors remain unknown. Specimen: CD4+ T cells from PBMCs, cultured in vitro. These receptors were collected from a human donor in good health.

The CDR3 sequence: CASSQEGRAHGYTF. CDR3 nucleotides: TGCGCCAGCAGCCAAGAGGGCAGGGCCCATGGCTACACCTTC. The chain links TRBV4-3 to TRBJ1-2; a weak D match, TRBD1 (5 bases). The CDR3 has 14 residues. Germline V lookup: CDR1 LGHNA, CDR2 YSLEER. Trimming stripped 0 bases from V and 6 bases from J, with 11 bases between.

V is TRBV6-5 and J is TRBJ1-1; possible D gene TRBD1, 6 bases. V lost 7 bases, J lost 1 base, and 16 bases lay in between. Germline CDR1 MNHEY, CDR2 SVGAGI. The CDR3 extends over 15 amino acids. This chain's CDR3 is CASTGRGRGNTEAFF. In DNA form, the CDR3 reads TGTGCCAGCACCGGACGGGGGCGCGGGAACACTGAAGCTTTCTTT.

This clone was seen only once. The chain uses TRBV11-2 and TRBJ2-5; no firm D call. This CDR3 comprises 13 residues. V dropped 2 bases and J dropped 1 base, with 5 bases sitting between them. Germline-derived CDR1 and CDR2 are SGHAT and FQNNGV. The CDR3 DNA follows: TGTGCCAGCAGCTTAACTTTCCAAGAGACCCAGTACTTC. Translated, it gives CASSLTFQETQYF.

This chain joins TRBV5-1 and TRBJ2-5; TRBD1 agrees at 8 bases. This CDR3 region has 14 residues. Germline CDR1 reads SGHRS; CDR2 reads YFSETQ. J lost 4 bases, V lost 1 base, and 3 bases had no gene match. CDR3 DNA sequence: TGCGCCAGCAGCTTGCAGGGGGCGGGAGAGACCCAGTACTTC. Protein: CASSLQGAGETQYF.

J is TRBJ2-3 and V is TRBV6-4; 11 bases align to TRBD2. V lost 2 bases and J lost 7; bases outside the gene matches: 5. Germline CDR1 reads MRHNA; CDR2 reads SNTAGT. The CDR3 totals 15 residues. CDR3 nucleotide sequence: TGTGCCAGCAGTGACACTAGCGGGAGTTTAAATACGCAGTATTTT. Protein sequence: CASSDTSGSLNTQYF.

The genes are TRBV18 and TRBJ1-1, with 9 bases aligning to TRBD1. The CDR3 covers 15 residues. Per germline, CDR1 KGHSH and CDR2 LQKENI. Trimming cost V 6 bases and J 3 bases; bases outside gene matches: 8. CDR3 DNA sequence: TGTGCCAGCTCCCTTTGGACAGGGGAGGACACTGAAGCTTTCTTT. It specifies CASSLWTGEDTEAFF. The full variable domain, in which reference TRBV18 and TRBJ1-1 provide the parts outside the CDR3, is NAGVMQNPRHLVRRRGQEARLRCSPMKGHSHVYWYRQLPEEGLKFMVYLQKENIIDESGMPKERFSAEFPKEGPSILRIQQVVRGDSAAYFCASSLWTGEDTEAFFGQGTRLTVV.

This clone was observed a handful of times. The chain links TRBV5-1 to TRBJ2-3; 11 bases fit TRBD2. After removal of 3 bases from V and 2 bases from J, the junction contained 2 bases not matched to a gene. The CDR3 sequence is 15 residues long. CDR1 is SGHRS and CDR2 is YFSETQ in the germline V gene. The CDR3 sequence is CASSWGLAATDTQYF. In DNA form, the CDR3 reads TGCGCCAGCAGCTGGGGACTAGCGGCCACAGATACGCAGTATTTT.

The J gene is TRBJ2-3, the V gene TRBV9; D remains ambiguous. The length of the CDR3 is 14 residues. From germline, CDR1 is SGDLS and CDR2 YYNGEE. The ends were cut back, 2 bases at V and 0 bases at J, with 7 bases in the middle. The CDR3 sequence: CASSVYPSTDTQYF. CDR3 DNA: TGTGCCAGCAGCGTTTACCCGAGCACAGATACGCAGTATTTT.

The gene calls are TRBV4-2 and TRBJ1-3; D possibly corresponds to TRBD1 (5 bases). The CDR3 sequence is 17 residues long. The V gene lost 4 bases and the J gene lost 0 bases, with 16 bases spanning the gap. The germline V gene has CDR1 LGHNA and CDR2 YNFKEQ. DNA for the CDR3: TGTGCCAGCAGCCCCTCCCTACAGGAGAGCTCTGGAAACACCATATATTTT. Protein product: CASSPSLQESSGNTIYF.

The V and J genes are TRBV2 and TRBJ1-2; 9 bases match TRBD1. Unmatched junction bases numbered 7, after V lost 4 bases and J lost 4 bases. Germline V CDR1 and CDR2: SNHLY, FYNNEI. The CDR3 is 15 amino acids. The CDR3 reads CASSVGTGSIYGYTF. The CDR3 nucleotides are TGTGCCAGCAGTGTCGGGACAGGGAGTATCTATGGCTACACCTTC. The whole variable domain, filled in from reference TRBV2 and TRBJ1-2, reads EPEVTQTPSHQVTQMGQEVILRCVPISNHLYFYWYRQILGQKVEFLVSFYNNEISEKSEIFDDQFSVERPDGSNFTLKIRSTKLEDSAMYFCASSVGTGSIYGYTFGSGTRLTVV.

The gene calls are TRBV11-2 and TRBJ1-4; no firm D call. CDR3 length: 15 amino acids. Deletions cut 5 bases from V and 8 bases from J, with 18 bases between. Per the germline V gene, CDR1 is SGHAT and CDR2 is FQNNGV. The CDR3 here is CASSRDEHPQEKLFF. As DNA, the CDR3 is TGTGCCAGCAGCCGCGACGAACACCCCCAAGAAAAACTGTTTTTT.

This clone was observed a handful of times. The CDR3 nucleotides are TGCAGCGTTGAAGACGGACAGGAGTCCTACGAGCAGTACTTC. Residues: CSVEDGQESYEQYF. The V call is TRBV29-1, the J call TRBJ2-7; 7 bases match TRBD1. The CDR3 runs 14 residues. The junction had 3 bases not matched to a gene; V was cut back by 0 bases and J by 1 base. Per germline, CDR1 SQVTM and CDR2 ANQGSEA.

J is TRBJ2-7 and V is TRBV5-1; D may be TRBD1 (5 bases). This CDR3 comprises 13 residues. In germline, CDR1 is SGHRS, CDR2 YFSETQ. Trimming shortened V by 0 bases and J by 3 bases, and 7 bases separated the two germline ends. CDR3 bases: TGCGCCAGCAGCTTGGACAGGATCTACGAGCAGTACTTC. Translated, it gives CASSLDRIYEQYF.

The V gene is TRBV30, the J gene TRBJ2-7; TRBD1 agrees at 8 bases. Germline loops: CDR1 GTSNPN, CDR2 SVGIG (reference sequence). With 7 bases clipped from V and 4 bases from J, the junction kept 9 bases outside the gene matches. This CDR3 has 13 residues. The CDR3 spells CAYGEQGAYEQYF. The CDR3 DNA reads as TGTGCCTACGGGGAGCAGGGGGCTTACGAGCAGTACTTC.

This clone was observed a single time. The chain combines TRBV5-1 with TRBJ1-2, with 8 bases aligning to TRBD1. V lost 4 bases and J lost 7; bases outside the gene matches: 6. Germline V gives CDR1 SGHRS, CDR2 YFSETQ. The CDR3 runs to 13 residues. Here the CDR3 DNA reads TGCGCCAGCAGCCCGGACAGGGTTGTTGGCTACACCTTC. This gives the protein CASSPDRVVGYTF.

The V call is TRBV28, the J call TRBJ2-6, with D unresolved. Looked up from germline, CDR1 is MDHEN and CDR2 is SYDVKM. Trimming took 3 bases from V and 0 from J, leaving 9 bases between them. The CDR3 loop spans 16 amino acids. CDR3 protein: CASSLSLISGANVLTF. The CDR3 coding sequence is TGTGCCAGCAGTTTGTCGTTGATCTCTGGGGCCAACGTCCTGACTTTC.

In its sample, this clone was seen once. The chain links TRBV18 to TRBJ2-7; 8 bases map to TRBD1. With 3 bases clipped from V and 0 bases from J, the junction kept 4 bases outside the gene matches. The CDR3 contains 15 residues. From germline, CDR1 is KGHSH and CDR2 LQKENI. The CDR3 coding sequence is TGTGCCAGCTCACCCTCGACAGGGGTCTCCTACGAGCAGTACTTC. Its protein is CASSPSTGVSYEQYF.

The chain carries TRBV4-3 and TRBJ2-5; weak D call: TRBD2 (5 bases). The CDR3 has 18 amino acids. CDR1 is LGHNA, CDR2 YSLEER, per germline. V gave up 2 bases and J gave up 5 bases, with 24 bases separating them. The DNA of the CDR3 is TGCGCCAGCAGCCAACCGATACCGCGATGCGTAGAGGGTGAGACCCAGTACTTC. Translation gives CASSQPIPRCVEGETQYF.

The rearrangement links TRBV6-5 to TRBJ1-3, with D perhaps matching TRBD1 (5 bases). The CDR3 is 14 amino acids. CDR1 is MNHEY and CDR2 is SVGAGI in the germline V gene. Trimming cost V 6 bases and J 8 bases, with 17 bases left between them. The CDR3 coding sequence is TGTGCCAGCAGCAAGGGACGCGCTCGGGACACCATATATTTT. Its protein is CASSKGRARDTIYF.

CDR3 in amino acids: CSASPEDTQYF. The CDR3 bases are TGCAGTGCTAGTCCCGAAGATACGCAGTATTTT. This chain uses TRBV20-1 with TRBJ2-3; D is undetermined. Germline CDR1 reads DFQATT; CDR2 reads SNEGSKA (reference sequence). V gave up 3 bases and J gave up 5 bases, with 6 bases separating them. This CDR3 spans 11 amino acids.

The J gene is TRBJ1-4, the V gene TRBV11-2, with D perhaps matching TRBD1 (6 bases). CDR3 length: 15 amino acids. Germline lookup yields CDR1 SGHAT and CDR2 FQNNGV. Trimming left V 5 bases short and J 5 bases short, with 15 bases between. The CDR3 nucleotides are TGTGCCAGCAGCCACAGCGGGGGGCGGAATGAAAAACTGTTTTTT. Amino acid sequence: CASSHSGGRNEKLFF.

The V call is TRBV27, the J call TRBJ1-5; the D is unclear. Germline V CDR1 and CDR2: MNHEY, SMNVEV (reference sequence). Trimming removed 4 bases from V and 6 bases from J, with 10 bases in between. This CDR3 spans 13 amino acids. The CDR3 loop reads CASSSMVGQPQHF. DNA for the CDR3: TGTGCCAGCAGTTCCATGGTCGGTCAGCCCCAGCATTTT.

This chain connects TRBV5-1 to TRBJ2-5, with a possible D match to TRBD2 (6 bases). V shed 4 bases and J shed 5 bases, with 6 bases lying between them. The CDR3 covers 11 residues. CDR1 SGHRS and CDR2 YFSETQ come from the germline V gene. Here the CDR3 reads CASSREETQYF. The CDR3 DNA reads TGCGCCAGCAGCCGGGAGGAGACCCAGTACTTC.

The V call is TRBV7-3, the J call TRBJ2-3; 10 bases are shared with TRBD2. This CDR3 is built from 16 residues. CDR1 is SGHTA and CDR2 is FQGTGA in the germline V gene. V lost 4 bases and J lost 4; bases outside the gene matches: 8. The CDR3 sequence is CASSSGLAGEADTQYF. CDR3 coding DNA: TGTGCCAGCAGCTCCGGGCTAGCGGGAGAGGCAGATACGCAGTATTTT.

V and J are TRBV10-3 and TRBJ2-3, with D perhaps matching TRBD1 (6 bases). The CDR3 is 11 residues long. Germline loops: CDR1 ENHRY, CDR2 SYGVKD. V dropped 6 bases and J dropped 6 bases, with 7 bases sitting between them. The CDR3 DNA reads TGTGCCATCAGAAGGGGGGATACGCAGTATTTT. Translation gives CAIRRGDTQYF.

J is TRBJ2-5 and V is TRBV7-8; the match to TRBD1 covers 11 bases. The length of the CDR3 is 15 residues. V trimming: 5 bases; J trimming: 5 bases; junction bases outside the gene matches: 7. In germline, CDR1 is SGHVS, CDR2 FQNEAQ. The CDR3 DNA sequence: TGTGCCAGCAGCCCTCTGGGACAGGGGGGCGAGACCCAGTACTTC. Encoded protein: CASSPLGQGGETQYF.

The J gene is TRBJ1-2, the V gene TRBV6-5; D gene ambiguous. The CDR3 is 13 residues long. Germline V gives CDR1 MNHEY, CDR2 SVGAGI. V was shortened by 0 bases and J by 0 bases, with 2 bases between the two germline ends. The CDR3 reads CASSYSANYGYTF. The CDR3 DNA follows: TGTGCCAGCAGTTACTCGGCTAACTATGGCTACACCTTC.

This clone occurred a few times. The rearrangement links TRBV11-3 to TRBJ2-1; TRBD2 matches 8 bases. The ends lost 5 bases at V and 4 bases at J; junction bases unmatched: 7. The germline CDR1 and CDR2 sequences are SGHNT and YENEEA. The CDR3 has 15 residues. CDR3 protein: CASSPNGGGYNEQFF. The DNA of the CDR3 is TGTGCCAGCAGCCCAAATGGCGGGGGGTACAATGAGCAGTTCTTC.

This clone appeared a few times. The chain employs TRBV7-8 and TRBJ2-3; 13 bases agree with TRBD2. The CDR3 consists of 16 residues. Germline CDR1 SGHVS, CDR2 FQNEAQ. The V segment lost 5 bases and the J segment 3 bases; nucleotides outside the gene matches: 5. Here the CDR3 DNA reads TGTGCCAGCAGCATACGGACTAGCGGGAGTACAGATACGCAGTATTTT. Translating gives CASSIRTSGSTDTQYF.

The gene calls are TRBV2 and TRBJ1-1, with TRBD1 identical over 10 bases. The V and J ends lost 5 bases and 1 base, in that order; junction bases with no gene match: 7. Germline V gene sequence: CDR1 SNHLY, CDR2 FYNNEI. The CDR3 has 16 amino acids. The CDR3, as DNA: TGTGCCAGCAGTCCGGACAGGGGGGTGGGGAACACTGAAGCTTTCTTT. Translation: CASSPDRGVGNTEAFF.

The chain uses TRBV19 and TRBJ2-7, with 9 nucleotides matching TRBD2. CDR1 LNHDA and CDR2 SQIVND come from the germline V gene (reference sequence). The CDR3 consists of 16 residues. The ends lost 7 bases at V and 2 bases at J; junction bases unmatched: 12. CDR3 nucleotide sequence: TGTGCCAGTACCTCGGCAGGGAGCGGGGGGACCTACGAGCAGTACTTC. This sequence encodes CASTSAGSGGTYEQYF.

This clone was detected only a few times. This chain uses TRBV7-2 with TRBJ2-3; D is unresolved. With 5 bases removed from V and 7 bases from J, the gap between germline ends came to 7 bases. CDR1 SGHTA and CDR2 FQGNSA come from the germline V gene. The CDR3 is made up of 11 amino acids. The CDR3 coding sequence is TGTGCCAGCAGCGAAGGTAATACGCAGTATTTT. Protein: CASSEGNTQYF.